Shown below are 22 T cell receptor beta chains from a single sample sequenced in a study of response to subunit inactivated influenza vaccine. TCRdb recomputed calls from the RT-PCR reads with MiXCR, one row per CDR3 protein. In the table there are about 780,000 distinct CDR3 sequences, about 18% of which are singletons. Sequences were derived from PBMCs from blood, sampled 4 to 6 days after vaccination. These TCRs come from a man in his fifties who received an inactivated influenza vaccine.

This clonotype has more than one count but fewer than ten. CDR3 amino acids: CASRLGLAGAGELFF. CDR3 nucleotide sequence: TGTGCCAGCAGACTGGGACTAGCGGGAGCTGGGGAGCTGTTTTTT. The V gene is TRBV7-9, the J gene TRBJ2-2; TRBD2 aligns across 14 bases. V trimming: 6 bases; J trimming: 8 bases; junction bases outside the gene matches: 5. The germline V gene has CDR1 SEHNR and CDR2 FQNEAQ (reference sequence). This CDR3 comprises 15 residues.

The chain has TRBV18 and TRBJ2-7; 8 positions agree with TRBD1. Germline V lookup: CDR1 KGHSH, CDR2 LQKENI. With 2 bases clipped from V and 5 bases from J, the junction kept 5 bases outside the gene matches. This CDR3 comprises 14 residues. In nucleotides, the CDR3 is TGTGCCAGCTCACCATCAGGGGGCCTAAACGAGCAGTACTTC. Translation gives CASSPSGGLNEQYF.

The sample holds a few counts of this clonotype. V and J are TRBV4-3 and TRBJ2-7; no clear D gene. Germline CDR1 LGHNA, CDR2 YSLEER. V gave up 0 bases and J gave up 2 bases, with 5 bases separating them. The CDR3 contains 13 residues. This chain's CDR3 is CASSQELAYEQYF. CDR3 bases: TGCGCCAGCAGCCAAGAATTGGCCTACGAGCAGTACTTC.

This clonotype came up many times. J is TRBJ2-1 and V is TRBV4-3, with a possible D match to TRBD1 (5 bases). Germline loops: CDR1 LGHNA, CDR2 YSLEER. V lost 4 bases and J lost 0, with 13 bases in between. The CDR3 totals 16 residues. The chain's CDR3 is CASSRAGLSSYNEQFF. The CDR3 DNA sequence: TGCGCCAGCAGCCGAGCAGGGCTGAGCTCCTACAATGAGCAGTTCTTC.

The chain joins TRBV19 to TRBJ1-2; D remains ambiguous. This CDR3 has 13 residues. V lost 3 bases to trimming and J lost 4 bases, with 9 bases between them. CDR1 is LNHDA and CDR2 is SQIVND in the germline V gene (reference sequence). The CDR3 sequence: CASSIGGGYGYTF. Here the CDR3 DNA reads TGTGCCAGTAGTATTGGTGGAGGCTATGGCTACACCTTC.

The sample holds a few counts of this clonotype. The chain joins TRBV20-1 to TRBJ2-3; TRBD2 aligns across 10 bases. Germline values: CDR1 DFQATT, CDR2 SNEGSKA (reference sequence). The CDR3 extends over 15 amino acids. The J segment lost 2 bases and the V segment lost 4 bases, leaving 6 bases of the junction unmatched. CDR3: CSATLLAGATDTQYF. Written as DNA, the CDR3 is TGCAGTGCTACCCTGCTAGCGGGGGCCACAGATACGCAGTATTTT.

This clonotype has a handful of counts. The rearrangement links TRBV3-1 to TRBJ2-2, with D unresolved. V was trimmed by 2 bases and J by 1 base, leaving 11 bases between them. The V gene's germline CDR1 is LGHDT and CDR2 YNNKEL (reference sequence). This CDR3 is 16 amino acids long. For the CDR3, the DNA is TGTGCCAGCAGCCAAATAGGGCGGAGGAACACCGGGGAGCTGTTTTTT. Its translation: CASSQIGRRNTGELFF.

In this sample, this clonotype is medium-sized. J is TRBJ1-2 and V is TRBV12-3 or TRBV12-4, with D possibly being TRBD1 (6 bases). CDR3 size: 11 residues. Trimming pared 6 bases from V and 8 bases from J, leaving 10 bases between. The CDR3 sequence is CASSSGVGYTF. DNA of the CDR3: TGTGCCAGCAGCTCAGGGGTCGGCTACACCTTC.

The chain couples TRBV7-2 to TRBJ2-1; D unclear. Trimming cost V 1 base and J 6 bases, with 13 bases left between them. This CDR3 is 15 amino acids long. Germline V CDR1 and CDR2: SGHTA, FQGNSA. The DNA for the CDR3 is TGTGCCAGCAGCTTAGAGTACCAGCGACCCAATGAGCAGTTCTTC. Translating gives CASSLEYQRPNEQFF.

The chain has TRBV6-1 and TRBJ2-3; 9 nucleotides line up with TRBD1. The CDR3 is made up of 14 amino acids. Germline values: CDR1 MNHNS, CDR2 SASEGT. V shed 6 bases, J shed 3 bases, and the junction held 4 bases outside the gene matches. The CDR3 DNA follows: TGTGCCAGCAGGGACAGGGGATTGACAGATACGCAGTATTTT. Residues: CASRDRGLTDTQYF.

This clonotype was observed a handful of times. The gene calls are TRBV5-1 and TRBJ1-1, with no clear D. Looked up from germline, CDR1 is SGHRS and CDR2 is YFSETQ. V dropped 0 bases and J dropped 6 bases, with 12 bases sitting between them. The CDR3 is made up of 14 amino acids. DNA for the CDR3: TGCGCCAGCAGCTTGGGCCAAAGGGTCTCTGAAGCTTTCTTT. Protein: CASSLGQRVSEAFF.

This sequence joins TRBV7-2 and TRBJ2-7; 9 bases map to TRBD2. Germline-derived CDR1 and CDR2 are SGHTA and FQGNSA. The length of the CDR3 is 15 residues. J lost 3 bases, V lost 5 bases, and 8 bases had no gene match. The DNA of the CDR3 is TGTGCCAGCAGCCCTGTAGCGGGAGCTGTCTACGAGCAGTACTTC. It is translated as CASSPVAGAVYEQYF.

This clonotype was counted only a few times. J is TRBJ2-1 and V is TRBV7-2; D uncertain. The CDR3 extends over 13 amino acids. Deletions cut 5 bases from V and 7 bases from J, with 12 bases between. Germline CDR1 and CDR2: SGHTA and FQGNSA. As DNA, the CDR3 is TGTGCCAGCAGCCGTAGGGCCCAGAATGAGCAGTTCTTC. Encoded protein: CASSRRAQNEQFF.

This clonotype was counted between two and nine times. The chain has TRBV9 and TRBJ2-3, with D maybe TRBD2 (5 bases). The ends were cut back, 0 bases at V and 5 bases at J, with 10 bases in the middle. This CDR3 is built from 14 residues. Germline V gene sequence: CDR1 SGDLS, CDR2 YYNGEE. CDR3 DNA sequence: TGTGCCAGCAGCGTAGGACGGGATGAAGATACGCAGTATTTT. Translating it yields CASSVGRDEDTQYF.

This clonotype was recorded a few times. The chain has TRBV6-5 and TRBJ2-4; tentatively, D is TRBD2 (5 bases). V was shortened by 2 bases and J by 0 bases, with 8 bases between the two germline ends. Germline V lookup: CDR1 MNHEY, CDR2 SVGAGI. The CDR3 extends over 15 amino acids. CDR3 bases: TGTGCCAGCAGTTACGGGGAGATAGCCAAAAACATTCAGTACTTC. The encoded protein is CASSYGEIAKNIQYF.

This clonotype was recorded many times. V and J are TRBV29-1 and TRBJ2-3, with TRBD1 identical over 7 bases. The V segment lost 0 bases and the J segment 3 bases; nucleotides outside the gene matches: 0. The germline gives CDR1 SQVTM, CDR2 ANQGSEA. The CDR3 loop spans 13 amino acids. Written as DNA, the CDR3 is TGCAGCGTTGAAGAGGACAGGACAGATACGCAGTATTTT. It translates to CSVEEDRTDTQYF.

This clonotype was seen at least ten times. The chain carries TRBV4-2 and TRBJ1-4; TRBD1 agrees at 9 bases. The CDR3 sequence is 14 residues long. CDR1 LGHNA and CDR2 YNFKEQ come from the germline V gene. The V gene end was trimmed by 4 bases and the J gene end by 7 bases; junction bases not matched to a gene: 4. Here the CDR3 reads CASSLGTGFEKLFF. The CDR3 DNA follows: TGTGCCAGCAGCCTCGGGACAGGGTTTGAAAAACTGTTTTTT.

This clonotype has more than one count but fewer than ten. V usage is TRBV7-9 and J usage is TRBJ2-7; possibly TRBD1 for D (6 bases). The germline V and J ends were trimmed by 3 bases and 3 bases, with 18 bases remaining between them. The CDR3 loop spans 16 amino acids. From germline, CDR1 is SEHNR and CDR2 FQNEAQ (reference sequence). The CDR3 DNA sequence: TGTGCCAGCAGCTTGGCCGCGGGCTCAGGGGACTACGAGCAGTACTTC. It yields the protein CASSLAAGSGDYEQYF.

This clonotype has only a few counts. The chain has TRBV30 and TRBJ1-1, with D hard to call. The germline V gene encodes CDR1 GTSNPN and CDR2 SVGIG (reference sequence). The V end was cut by 3 bases, the J end by 3 bases, with 11 bases between. This CDR3 is built from 13 residues. CDR3 coding DNA: TGTGCCTGGAGACACCCCCAGGACACTGAAGCTTTCTTT. It encodes CAWRHPQDTEAFF. The variable domain in full, with the rest retrieved from reference TRBV30 and TRBJ1-1, is SQTIHQWPATLVQPVGSPLSLECTVEGTSNPNLYWYRQAAGRGLQLLFYSVGIGQISSEVPQNLSASRPQDRQFILSSKKLLLSDSGFYLCAWRHPQDTEAFFGQGTRLTVV.

The chain couples TRBV5-1 to TRBJ2-2; a weak D match, TRBD1 (5 bases). The germline V gene has CDR1 SGHRS and CDR2 YFSETQ. This CDR3 region has 14 residues. Deletions cut 2 bases from V and 5 bases from J, with 10 bases between. The CDR3 DNA reads as TGCGCCAGCAGCTTCAGGGTGGGAACCGGGGAGCTGTTTTTT. Its protein is CASSFRVGTGELFF.

The J gene is TRBJ2-1, the V gene TRBV24-1, with 8 bases identical to TRBD1. The CDR3 is 16 residues long. V gave up 6 bases and J gave up 6 bases; unmatched junction bases: 12. The V gene's germline CDR1 is KGHDR and CDR2 SFDVKD. The CDR3 is CATSTTGTGVTNEQFF. In DNA form, the CDR3 reads TGTGCCACCAGTACAACCGGGACAGGAGTCACCAATGAGCAGTTCTTC.

This clonotype was counted a few times. The rearrangement joins TRBV28 to TRBJ2-7; 7 bases line up with TRBD1. Germline V CDR1 and CDR2: MDHEN, SYDVKM. This CDR3 spans 13 amino acids. Trimming took 7 bases from V and 5 from J; bases not matched to a gene: 8. CDR3 loop: CASIPGTVHEQYF. The CDR3 DNA is TGTGCCAGCATTCCCGGGACAGTTCACGAGCAGTACTTC.